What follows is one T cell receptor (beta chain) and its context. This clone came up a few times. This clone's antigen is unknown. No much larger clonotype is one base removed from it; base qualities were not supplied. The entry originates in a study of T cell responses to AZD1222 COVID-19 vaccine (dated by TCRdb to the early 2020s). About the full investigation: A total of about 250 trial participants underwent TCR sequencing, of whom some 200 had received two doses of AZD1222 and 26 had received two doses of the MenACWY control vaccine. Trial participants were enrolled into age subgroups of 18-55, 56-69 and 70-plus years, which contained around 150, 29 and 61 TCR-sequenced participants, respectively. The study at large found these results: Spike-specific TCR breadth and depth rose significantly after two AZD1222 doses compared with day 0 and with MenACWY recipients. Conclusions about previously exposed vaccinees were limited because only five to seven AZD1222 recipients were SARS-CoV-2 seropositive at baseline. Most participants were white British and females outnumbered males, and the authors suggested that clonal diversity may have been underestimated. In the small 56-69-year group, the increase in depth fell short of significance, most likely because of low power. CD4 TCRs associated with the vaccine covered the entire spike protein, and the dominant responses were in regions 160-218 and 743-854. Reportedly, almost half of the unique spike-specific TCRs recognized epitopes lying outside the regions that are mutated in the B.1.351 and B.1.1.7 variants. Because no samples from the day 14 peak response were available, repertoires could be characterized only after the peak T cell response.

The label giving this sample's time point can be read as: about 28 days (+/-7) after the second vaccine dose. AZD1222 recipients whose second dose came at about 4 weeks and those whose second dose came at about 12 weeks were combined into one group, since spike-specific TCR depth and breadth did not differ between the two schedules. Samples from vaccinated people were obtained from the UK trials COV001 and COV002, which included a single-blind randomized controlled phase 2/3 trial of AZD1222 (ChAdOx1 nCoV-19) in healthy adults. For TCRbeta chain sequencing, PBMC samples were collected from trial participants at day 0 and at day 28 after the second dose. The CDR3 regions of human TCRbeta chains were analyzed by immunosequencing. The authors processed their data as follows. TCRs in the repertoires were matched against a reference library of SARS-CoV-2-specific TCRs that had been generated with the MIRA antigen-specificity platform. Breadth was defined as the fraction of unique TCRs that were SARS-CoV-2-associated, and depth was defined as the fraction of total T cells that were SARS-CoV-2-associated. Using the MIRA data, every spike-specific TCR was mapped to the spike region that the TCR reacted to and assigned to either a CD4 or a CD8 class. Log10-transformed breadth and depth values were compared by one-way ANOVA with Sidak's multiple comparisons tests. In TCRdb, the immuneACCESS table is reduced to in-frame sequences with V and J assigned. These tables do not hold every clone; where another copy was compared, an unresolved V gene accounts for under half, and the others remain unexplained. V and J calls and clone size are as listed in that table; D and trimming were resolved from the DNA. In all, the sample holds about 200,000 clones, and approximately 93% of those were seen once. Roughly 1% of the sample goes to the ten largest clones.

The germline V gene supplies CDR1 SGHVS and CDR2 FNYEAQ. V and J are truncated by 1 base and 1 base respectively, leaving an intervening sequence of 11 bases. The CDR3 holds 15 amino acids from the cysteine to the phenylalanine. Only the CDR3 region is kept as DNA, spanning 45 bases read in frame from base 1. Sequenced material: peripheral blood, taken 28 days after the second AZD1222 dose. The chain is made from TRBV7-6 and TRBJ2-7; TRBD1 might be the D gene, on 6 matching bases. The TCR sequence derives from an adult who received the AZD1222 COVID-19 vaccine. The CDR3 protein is CASSLGDTGSYEQYF. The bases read TGTGCCAGCAGCTTAGGGGACACAGGTTCCTACGAGCAGTACTTC.